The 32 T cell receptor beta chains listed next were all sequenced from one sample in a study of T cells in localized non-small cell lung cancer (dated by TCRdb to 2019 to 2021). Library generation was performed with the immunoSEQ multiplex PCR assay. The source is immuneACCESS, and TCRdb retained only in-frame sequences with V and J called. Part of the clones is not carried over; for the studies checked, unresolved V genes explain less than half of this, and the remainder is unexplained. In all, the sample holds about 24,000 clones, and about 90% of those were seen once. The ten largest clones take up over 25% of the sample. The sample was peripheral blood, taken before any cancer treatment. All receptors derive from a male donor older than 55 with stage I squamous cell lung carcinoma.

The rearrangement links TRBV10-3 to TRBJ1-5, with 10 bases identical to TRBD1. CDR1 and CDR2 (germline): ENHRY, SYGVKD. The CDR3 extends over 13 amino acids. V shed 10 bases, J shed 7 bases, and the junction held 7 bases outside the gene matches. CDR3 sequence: CATWDRGTQPQHF. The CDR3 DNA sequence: TGTGCCACATGGGACAGGGGTACGCAGCCCCAGCATTTT.

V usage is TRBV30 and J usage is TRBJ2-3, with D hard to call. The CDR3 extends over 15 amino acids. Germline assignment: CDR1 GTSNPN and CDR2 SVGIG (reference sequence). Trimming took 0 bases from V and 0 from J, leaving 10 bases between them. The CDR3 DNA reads TGTGCCTGGAGTGTACGGCGATCTAGCACAGATACGCAGTATTTT. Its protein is CAWSVRRSSTDTQYF.

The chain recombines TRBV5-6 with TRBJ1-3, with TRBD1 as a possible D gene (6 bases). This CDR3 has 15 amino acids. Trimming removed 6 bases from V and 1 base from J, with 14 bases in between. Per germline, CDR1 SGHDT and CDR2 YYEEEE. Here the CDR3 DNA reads TGTGCCAGCATGGTGTCAGGGGAGTCTGGAAACACCATATATTTT. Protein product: CASMVSGESGNTIYF.

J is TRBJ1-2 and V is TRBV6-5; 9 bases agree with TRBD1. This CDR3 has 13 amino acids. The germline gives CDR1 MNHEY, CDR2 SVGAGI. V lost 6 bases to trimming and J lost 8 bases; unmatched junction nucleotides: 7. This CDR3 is CASSWDRAWGYTF. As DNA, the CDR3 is TGTGCCAGCAGCTGGGACAGGGCTTGGGGCTACACCTTC.

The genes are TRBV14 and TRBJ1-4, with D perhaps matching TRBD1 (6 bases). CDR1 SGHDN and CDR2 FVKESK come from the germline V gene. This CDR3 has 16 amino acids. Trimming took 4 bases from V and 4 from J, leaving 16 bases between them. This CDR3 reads CASSRRPGAGNEKLFF. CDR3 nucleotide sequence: TGTGCCAGCAGCCGCCGCCCAGGGGCGGGTAATGAAAAACTGTTTTTT.

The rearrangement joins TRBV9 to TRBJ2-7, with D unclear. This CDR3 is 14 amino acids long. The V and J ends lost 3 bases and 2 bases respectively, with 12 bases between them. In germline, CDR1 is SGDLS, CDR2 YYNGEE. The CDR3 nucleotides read TGTGCCAGCAGCGCCATCGGTTATCCCTACGAGCAGTACTTC. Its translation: CASSAIGYPYEQYF.

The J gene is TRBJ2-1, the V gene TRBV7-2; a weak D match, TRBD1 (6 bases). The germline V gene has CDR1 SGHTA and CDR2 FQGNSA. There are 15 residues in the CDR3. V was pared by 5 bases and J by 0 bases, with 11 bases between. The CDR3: CASSTTGSSYNEQFF. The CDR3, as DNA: TGTGCCAGCAGCACCACAGGGAGCTCCTACAATGAGCAGTTCTTC.

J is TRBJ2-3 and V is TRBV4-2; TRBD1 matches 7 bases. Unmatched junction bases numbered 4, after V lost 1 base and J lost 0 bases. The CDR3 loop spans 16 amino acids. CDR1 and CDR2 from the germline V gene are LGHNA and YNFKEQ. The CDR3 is CASSQGQGRSTDTQYF. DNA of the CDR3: TGTGCCAGCAGCCAAGGACAGGGACGTAGCACAGATACGCAGTATTTT.

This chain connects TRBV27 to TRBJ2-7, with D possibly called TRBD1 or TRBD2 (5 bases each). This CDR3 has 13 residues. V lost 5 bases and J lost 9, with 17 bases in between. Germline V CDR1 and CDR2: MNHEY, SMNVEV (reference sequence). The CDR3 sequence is CASSPRQTTAQYF. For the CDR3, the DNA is TGTGCCAGCAGTCCTCGACAGACTACGGCGCAGTACTTC.

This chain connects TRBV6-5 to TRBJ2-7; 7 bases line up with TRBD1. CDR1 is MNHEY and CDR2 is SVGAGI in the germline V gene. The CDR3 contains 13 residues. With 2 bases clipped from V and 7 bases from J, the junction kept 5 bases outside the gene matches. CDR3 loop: CASSYGTVREQYF. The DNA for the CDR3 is TGTGCCAGCAGTTACGGGACAGTAAGAGAGCAGTACTTC.

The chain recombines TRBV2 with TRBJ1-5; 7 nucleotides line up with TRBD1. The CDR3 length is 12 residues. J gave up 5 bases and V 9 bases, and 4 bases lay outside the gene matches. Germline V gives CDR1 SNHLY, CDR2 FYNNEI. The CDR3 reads CASCQGDQPQHF. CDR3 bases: TGTGCCAGTTGCCAGGGGGATCAGCCCCAGCATTTT. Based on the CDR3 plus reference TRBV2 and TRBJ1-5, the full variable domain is EPEVTQTPSHQVTQMGQEVILRCVPISNHLYFYWYRQILGQKVEFLVSFYNNEISEKSEIFDDQFSVERPDGSNFTLKIRSTKLEDSAMYFCASCQGDQPQHFGDGTRLSIL.

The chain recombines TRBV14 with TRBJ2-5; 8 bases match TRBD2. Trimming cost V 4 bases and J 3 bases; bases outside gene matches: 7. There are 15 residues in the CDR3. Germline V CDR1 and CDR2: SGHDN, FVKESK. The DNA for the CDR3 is TGTGCCAGCAGCCCTGCCGGGAGGGCCGAAGAGACCCAGTACTTC. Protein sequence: CASSPAGRAEETQYF.

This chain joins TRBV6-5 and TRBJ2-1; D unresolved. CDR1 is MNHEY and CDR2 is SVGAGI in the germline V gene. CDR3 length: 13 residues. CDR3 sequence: CATRLSSYNEQFF. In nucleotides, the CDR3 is TGTGCAACGAGACTCAGCTCCTACAATGAGCAGTTCTTC.

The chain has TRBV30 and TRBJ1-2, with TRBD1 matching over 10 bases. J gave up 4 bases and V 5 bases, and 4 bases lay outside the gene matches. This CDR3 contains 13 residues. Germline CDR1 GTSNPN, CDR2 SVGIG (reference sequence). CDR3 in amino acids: CAWGTGAAYGYTF. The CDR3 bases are TGTGCCTGGGGGACAGGGGCCGCCTATGGCTACACCTTC.

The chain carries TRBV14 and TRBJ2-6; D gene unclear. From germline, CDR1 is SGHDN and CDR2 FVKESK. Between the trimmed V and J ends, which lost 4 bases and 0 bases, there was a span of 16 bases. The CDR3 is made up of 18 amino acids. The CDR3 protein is CASSLLDRASSGANVLTF. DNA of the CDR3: TGTGCCAGCAGCCTATTGGACCGCGCCAGCTCTGGGGCCAACGTCCTGACTTTC.

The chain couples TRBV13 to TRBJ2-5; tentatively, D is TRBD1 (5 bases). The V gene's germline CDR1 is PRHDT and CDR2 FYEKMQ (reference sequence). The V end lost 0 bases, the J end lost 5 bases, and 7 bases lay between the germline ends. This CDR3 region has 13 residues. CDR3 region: CASSLGGAETQYF. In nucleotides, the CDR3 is TGTGCCAGCAGCTTAGGAGGGGCGGAGACCCAGTACTTC.

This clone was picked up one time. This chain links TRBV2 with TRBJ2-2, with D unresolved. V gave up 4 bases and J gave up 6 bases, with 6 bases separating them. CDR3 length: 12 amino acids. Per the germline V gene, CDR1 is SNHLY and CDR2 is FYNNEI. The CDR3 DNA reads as TGTGCCAGCAGTGGGATACCCGGGGAGCTGTTTTTT. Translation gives CASSGIPGELFF.

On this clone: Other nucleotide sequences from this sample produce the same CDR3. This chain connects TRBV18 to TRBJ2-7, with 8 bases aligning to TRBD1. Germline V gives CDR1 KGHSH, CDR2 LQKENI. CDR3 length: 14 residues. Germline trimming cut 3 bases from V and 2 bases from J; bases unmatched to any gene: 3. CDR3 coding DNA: TGTGCCAGCTCACCCCGACAGGGGACCTACGAGCAGTACTTC. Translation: CASSPRQGTYEQYF.

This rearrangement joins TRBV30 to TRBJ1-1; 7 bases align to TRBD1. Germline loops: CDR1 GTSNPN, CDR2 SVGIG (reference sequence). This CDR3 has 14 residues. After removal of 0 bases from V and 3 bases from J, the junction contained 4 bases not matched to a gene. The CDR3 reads CAWSVAQGDTEAFF. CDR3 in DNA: TGTGCCTGGAGTGTTGCCCAGGGGGACACTGAAGCTTTCTTT.

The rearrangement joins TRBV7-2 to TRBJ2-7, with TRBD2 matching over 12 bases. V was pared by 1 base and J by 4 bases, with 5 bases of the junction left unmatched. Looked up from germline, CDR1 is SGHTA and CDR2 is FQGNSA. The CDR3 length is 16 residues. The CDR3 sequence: CASSLGTSGNGYEQYF. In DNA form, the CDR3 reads TGTGCCAGCAGCTTAGGGACTAGCGGGAATGGGTACGAGCAGTACTTC.

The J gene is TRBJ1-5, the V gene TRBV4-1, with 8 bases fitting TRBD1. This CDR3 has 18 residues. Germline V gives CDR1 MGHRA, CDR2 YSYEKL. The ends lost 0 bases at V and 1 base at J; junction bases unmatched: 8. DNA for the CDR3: TGCGCCAGCAGCCAAGAATCGGACAGGGCGGACAGCAATCAGCCCCAGCATTTT. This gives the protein CASSQESDRADSNQPQHF.

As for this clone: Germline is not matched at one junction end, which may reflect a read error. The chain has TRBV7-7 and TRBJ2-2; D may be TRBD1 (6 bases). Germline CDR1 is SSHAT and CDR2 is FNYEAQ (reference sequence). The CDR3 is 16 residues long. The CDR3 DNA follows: TGTGCTAGCAGTCGGGACACAGCAGCGAACACCGGGGAGCTGTTTTTT. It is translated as CASSRDTAANTGELFF.

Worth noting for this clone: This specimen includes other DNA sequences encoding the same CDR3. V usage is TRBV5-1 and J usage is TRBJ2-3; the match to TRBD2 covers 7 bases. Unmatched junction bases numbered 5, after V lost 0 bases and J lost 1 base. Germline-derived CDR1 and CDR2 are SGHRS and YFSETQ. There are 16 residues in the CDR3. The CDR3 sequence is CASSLEPAGGTDTQYF. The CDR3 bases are TGCGCCAGCAGCTTGGAGCCGGCGGGGGGCACAGATACGCAGTATTTT.

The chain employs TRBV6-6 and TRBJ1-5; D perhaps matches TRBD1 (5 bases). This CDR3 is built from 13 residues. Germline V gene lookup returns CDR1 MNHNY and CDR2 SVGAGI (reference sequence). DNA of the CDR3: TGTGCACACAGGAGGGATGGAAATCAGCCCCAGCATTTT. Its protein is CAHRRDGNQPQHF.

The CDR3 reads CASSPQGGLGTEAFF. CDR3 bases: TGTGCCAGCAGCCCCCAGGGGGGTTTGGGCACTGAAGCTTTCTTT. The rearrangement uses TRBV13 and TRBJ1-1; 7 nucleotides line up with TRBD1. V trimming: 5 bases; J trimming: 4 bases; junction bases outside the gene matches: 10. The CDR3 has 15 residues. CDR1 is PRHDT and CDR2 is FYEKMQ in the germline V gene (reference sequence).

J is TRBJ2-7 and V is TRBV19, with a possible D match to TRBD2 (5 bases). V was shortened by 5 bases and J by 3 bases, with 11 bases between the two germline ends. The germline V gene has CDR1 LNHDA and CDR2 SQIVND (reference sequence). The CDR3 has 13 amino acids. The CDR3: CASSREEGYEQYF. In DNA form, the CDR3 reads TGTGCCAGTAGTCGGGAAGAGGGCTACGAGCAGTACTTC.

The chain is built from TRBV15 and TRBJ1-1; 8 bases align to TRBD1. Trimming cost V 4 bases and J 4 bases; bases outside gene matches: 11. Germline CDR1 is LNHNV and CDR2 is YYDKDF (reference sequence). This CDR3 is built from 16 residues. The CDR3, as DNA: TGTGCCACCAGCAAAAGACAGGGGACTAAGAGCACTGAAGCTTTCTTT. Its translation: CATSKRQGTKSTEAFF.

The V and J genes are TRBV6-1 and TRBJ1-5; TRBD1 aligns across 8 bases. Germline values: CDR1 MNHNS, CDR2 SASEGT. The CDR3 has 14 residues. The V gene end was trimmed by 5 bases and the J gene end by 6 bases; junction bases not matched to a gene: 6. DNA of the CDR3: TGTGCCAGCAGTTCCCAGGGGGCAAGTCAGCCCCAGCATTTT. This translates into CASSSQGASQPQHF.

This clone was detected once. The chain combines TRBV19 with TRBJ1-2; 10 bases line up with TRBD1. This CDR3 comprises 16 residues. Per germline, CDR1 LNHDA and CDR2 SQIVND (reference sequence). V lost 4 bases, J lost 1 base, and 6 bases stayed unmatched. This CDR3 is CASSTGQGNGNYGYTF. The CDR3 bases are TGTGCCAGTAGTACGGGACAGGGGAATGGTAACTATGGCTACACCTTC. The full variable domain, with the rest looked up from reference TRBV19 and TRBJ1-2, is DGGITQSPKYLFRKEGQNVTLSCEQNLNHDAMYWYRQDPGQGLRLIYYSQIVNDFQKGDIAEGYSVSREKKESFPLTVTSAQKNPTAFYLCASSTGQGNGNYGYTFGSGTRLTVV.

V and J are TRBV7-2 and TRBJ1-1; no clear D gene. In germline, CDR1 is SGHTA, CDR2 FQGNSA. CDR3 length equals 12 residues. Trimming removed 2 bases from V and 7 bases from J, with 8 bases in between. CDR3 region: CASSLLRIEAFF. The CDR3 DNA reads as TGTGCCAGCAGCTTACTACGAATTGAAGCTTTCTTT.

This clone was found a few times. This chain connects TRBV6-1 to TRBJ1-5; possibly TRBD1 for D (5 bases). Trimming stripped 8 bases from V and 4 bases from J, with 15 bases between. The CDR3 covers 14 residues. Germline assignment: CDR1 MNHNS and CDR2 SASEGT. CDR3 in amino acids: CASLPGLTNQPQHF. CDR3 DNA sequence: TGTGCCAGCCTACCGGGACTGACTAATCAGCCCCAGCATTTT.

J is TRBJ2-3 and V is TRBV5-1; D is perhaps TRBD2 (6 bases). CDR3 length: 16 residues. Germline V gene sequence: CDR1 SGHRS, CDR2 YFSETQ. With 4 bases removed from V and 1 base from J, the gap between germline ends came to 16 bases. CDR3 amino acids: CASSPMGRGGTDTQYF. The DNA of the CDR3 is TGCGCCAGCAGCCCCATGGGGCGGGGCGGCACAGATACGCAGTATTTT.